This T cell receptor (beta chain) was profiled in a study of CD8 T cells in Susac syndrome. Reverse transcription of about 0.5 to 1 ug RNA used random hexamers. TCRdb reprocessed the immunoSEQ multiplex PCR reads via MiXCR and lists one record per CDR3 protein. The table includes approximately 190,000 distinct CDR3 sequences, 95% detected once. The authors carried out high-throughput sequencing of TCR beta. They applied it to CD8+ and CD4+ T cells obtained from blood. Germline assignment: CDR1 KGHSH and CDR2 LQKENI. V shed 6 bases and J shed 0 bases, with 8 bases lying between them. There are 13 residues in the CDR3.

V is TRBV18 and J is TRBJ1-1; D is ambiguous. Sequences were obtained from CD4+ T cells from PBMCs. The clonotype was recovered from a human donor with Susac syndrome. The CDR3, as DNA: TGTGCCAGCTCGCTTCAGCTGAACACTGAAGCTTTCTTT. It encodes CASSLQLNTEAFF.